These T cell receptor beta chains were read from a single sample in a study of blood T cell repertoires in COVID-19. Libraries were prepared by immunoSEQ multiplex PCR; TCRdb keeps only in-frame clonotypes and omits some of them. Here the sample spans roughly 190,000 clones, approximately 84% being singletons. Sequencing was done on a sample of peripheral blood. The receptor set was obtained from a woman in her seventies with active or convalescent COVID-19. The CDR3 runs from the conserved cysteine through the conserved F or W. Fields, in order: V gene, clone size, D gene, J gene, CDR3 protein, CDR3 DNA. The D gene is left open where the match is weak. Clone size appears in some rows only: once, few, many, or a class for an expanded clone.

V: TRBV5-1; size: .; D: .; J: TRBJ2-1; CDR3: CASSAGRSSYNEQFF; DNA: TGCGCCAGCAGCGCGGGACGAAGCTCCTACAATGAGCAGTTCTTC
V: TRBV18; size: once; D: .; J: TRBJ1-4; CDR3: CASSALGGLREKLFF; DNA: TGTGCCAGCTCAGCCCTGGGGGGACTACGGGAAAAACTGTTTTTT
V: TRBV29-1; size: .; D: TRBD1; J: TRBJ1-2; CDR3: CSVGTGVDAGGYTF; DNA: TGCAGCGTTGGGACAGGGGTGGATGCGGGGGGCTACACCTTC
V: TRBV28; size: .; D: .; J: TRBJ1-5; CDR3: CASSLRVGPQHF; DNA: TGTGCCAGCAGTTTGAGGGTAGGGCCCCAGCATTTT
V: TRBV19; size: .; D: TRBD2; J: TRBJ2-5; CDR3: CASRKTGTSGRGETQYF; DNA: TGTGCCAGTAGAAAAACCGGGACTAGCGGGAGGGGGGAGACCCAGTACTTC
V: TRBV13; size: .; D: .; J: TRBJ2-1; CDR3: CASTAEGEIYNEQFF; DNA: TGTGCCAGCACCGCAGAGGGAGAGATATACAATGAGCAGTTCTTC
V: TRBV5-3; size: .; D: TRBD2; J: TRBJ2-2; CDR3: CARSKGLAGGPATGELFF; DNA: TGTGCCAGAAGCAAGGGACTAGCGGGAGGGCCAGCCACCGGGGAGCTGTTTTTT
V: TRBV27; size: .; D: .; J: TRBJ2-1; CDR3: CATTSLGGGGEQFF; DNA: TGTGCCACTACCTCCCTGGGAGGGGGAGGTGAGCAGTTCTTC
V: TRBV6-5; size: .; D: TRBD1; J: TRBJ2-5; CDR3: CASGFGQGARETQYF; DNA: TGTGCCAGCGGGTTTGGACAGGGGGCTCGGGAGACCCAGTACTTC
V: TRBV5-1; size: .; D: TRBD1; J: TRBJ2-7; CDR3: CASTSRQGGMSEQYF; DNA: TGCGCCAGCACTTCCCGACAGGGGGGAATGAGCGAGCAGTACTTC
V: TRBV28; size: .; D: TRBD2; J: TRBJ2-7; CDR3: CASREGTTDFYEQYF; DNA: TGTGCCAGCCGGGAGGGGACAACCGATTTCTACGAGCAGTACTTC
V: TRBV6-5; size: .; D: TRBD1; J: TRBJ1-4; CDR3: CASSWDRTNEKLFF; DNA: TGTGCCAGCAGTTGGGACAGAACTAATGAAAAACTGTTTTTT
V: TRBV9; size: few; D: .; J: TRBJ1-5; CDR3: CASSAGYSNQPQHF; DNA: TGTGCCAGCAGCGCAGGATATAGCAATCAGCCCCAGCATTTT
V: TRBV11-2; size: .; D: .; J: TRBJ1-1; CDR3: CASSLGGGGRAFF; DNA: TGTGCCAGCAGCTTAGGTGGGGGCGGTAGAGCTTTCTTT
V: TRBV10-3; size: .; D: TRBD1; J: TRBJ2-7; CDR3: CAISDGQAPKGQYF; DNA: TGTGCCATCAGTGACGGACAGGCCCCCAAGGGACAGTACTTC
V: TRBV5-4; size: once; D: .; J: TRBJ1-2; CDR3: CASSLGTVINYGYTF; DNA: TGTGCCAGCAGCTTGGGGACAGTTATTAACTATGGCTACACCTTC
V: TRBV12-5; size: .; D: TRBD2; J: TRBJ2-1; CDR3: CASGQAPRLALQYNEQFF; DNA: TGTGCTAGTGGCCAGGCTCCGAGACTAGCGCTCCAGTACAATGAGCAGTTCTTC
V: TRBV11-3; size: .; D: TRBD1; J: TRBJ1-2; CDR3: CASSLGIITGGGYTF; DNA: TGTGCCAGCAGCCTGGGGATAATAACAGGGGGCGGCTACACCTTC
V: TRBV28; size: .; D: TRBD1; J: TRBJ1-2; CDR3: CASSSPAQGASGYTF; DNA: TGTGCCAGCAGTTCGCCGGCACAGGGGGCGTCCGGCTACACCTTC
V: TRBV7-2; size: .; D: TRBD1; J: TRBJ2-4; CDR3: CASSAPTGGKNIQYF; DNA: TGTGCCAGCAGCGCTCCGACAGGGGGCAAAAACATTCAGTACTTC
V: TRBV10-1; size: .; D: .; J: TRBJ1-3; CDR3: CASSTTDPSGNTIYF; DNA: TGCGCCAGCAGTACGACAGACCCTTCTGGAAACACCATATATTTT
V: TRBV12-3/TRBV12-4; size: .; D: .; J: TRBJ1-2; CDR3: CASSMLQGDVYTF; DNA: TGTGCCAGCAGCATGCTACAGGGCGATGTCTACACCTTC
V: TRBV20-1; size: .; D: TRBD2; J: TRBJ2-7; CDR3: CSASSGREVRNHTTYEQYF; DNA: TGCAGTGCTAGTTCCGGGCGGGAGGTCCGAAACCATACAACCTACGAGCAGTACTTC
V: TRBV6-5; size: .; D: TRBD1; J: TRBJ2-7; CDR3: CASSYRGQTYEQYF; DNA: TGTGCCAGCAGTTATAGGGGACAGACCTACGAGCAGTACTTC
V: TRBV4-1; size: many; D: TRBD2; J: TRBJ2-7; CDR3: CASERLAGGYEQYF; DNA: TGCGCCAGCGAGCGACTAGCGGGAGGGTACGAGCAGTACTTC
V: TRBV30; size: .; D: TRBD2; J: TRBJ2-3; CDR3: CAWNSRVAGGGDTQYF; DNA: TGTGCCTGGAACTCTCGGGTAGCGGGAGGGGGGGATACGCAGTATTTT
V: TRBV27; size: .; D: .; J: TRBJ1-1; CDR3: CASSYSARGTEAFF; DNA: TGTGCCAGCAGTTACTCAGCCCGGGGCACTGAAGCTTTCTTT
V: TRBV7-2; size: .; D: TRBD2; J: TRBJ2-3; CDR3: CASSSGLFTDTQYF; DNA: TGTGCCAGCAGTTCGGGACTATTCACAGATACGCAGTATTTT
V: TRBV4-1; size: .; D: .; J: TRBJ1-1; CDR3: CASSQGTGQSRGKTEAFF; DNA: TGCGCCAGCAGCCAAGGAACGGGACAAAGTAGGGGGAAGACTGAAGCTTTCTTT
V: TRBV30; size: .; D: TRBD1; J: TRBJ1-1; CDR3: CAWSLTGATEAFF; DNA: TGTGCCTGGAGTCTGACAGGGGCCACTGAAGCTTTCTTT
V: TRBV18; size: .; D: TRBD2; J: TRBJ2-1; CDR3: CASSPRLAGGADEQFF; DNA: TGTGCCAGCTCACCACGACTAGCGGGAGGGGCAGATGAGCAGTTCTTC
V: TRBV6-2/TRBV6-3; size: .; D: TRBD1; J: TRBJ2-1; CDR3: CASSPLQGTKDNEQFF; DNA: TGTGCCAGCAGTCCCTTACAGGGGACAAAAGACAATGAGCAGTTCTTC
V: TRBV5-1; size: .; D: .; J: TRBJ2-3; CDR3: CASSLVPGASTDTQYF; DNA: TGCGCCAGCAGCTTGGTTCCAGGGGCTAGCACAGATACGCAGTATTTT
V: TRBV9; size: .; D: .; J: TRBJ1-6; CDR3: CASRDDSTWPNSPLHF; DNA: TGTGCCAGCAGGGATGACAGCACTTGGCCGAATTCACCCCTCCACTTT
V: TRBV28; size: .; D: .; J: TRBJ1-2; CDR3: CASSSQGIYGYTF; DNA: TGTGCCAGCAGTTCGCAGGGAATTTATGGCTACACCTTC
V: TRBV27; size: .; D: TRBD1; J: TRBJ1-2; CDR3: CASSLSAGGYGYTF; DNA: TGTGCCAGCAGTTTATCGGCAGGGGGGTATGGCTACACCTTC
V: TRBV19; size: .; D: TRBD2; J: TRBJ2-1; CDR3: CASSSGGTLRNEQFF; DNA: TGTGCCAGTAGTTCGGGGGGGACCCTTCGAAATGAGCAGTTCTTC
V: TRBV5-6; size: .; D: TRBD2; J: TRBJ2-1; CDR3: CASSLWTSGSIQFF; DNA: TGTGCCAGCAGCCTGTGGACTAGCGGTTCCATCCAGTTCTTC
V: TRBV9; size: .; D: TRBD2; J: TRBJ2-6; CDR3: CASGHPWEGFSGANVLTF; DNA: TGTGCCAGCGGCCACCCATGGGAGGGATTTTCTGGGGCCAACGTCCTGACTTTC
V: TRBV6-1; size: .; D: .; J: TRBJ1-3; CDR3: CASSVGSSGYGNTIYF; DNA: TGTGCCAGCAGTGTGGGGTCCTCGGGGTATGGAAACACCATATATTTT
V: TRBV18; size: once; D: TRBD2; J: TRBJ2-1; CDR3: CASSPPTSAPYNEQFF; DNA: TGTGCCAGCTCACCACCGACTAGCGCACCCTACAATGAGCAGTTCTTC
V: TRBV3-1/TRBV3-2; size: .; D: .; J: TRBJ2-2; CDR3: CASRGGLASSTGELFF; DNA: TGTGCCAGCAGGGGTGGTCTAGCAAGCTCCACCGGGGAGCTGTTTTTT
V: TRBV27; size: .; D: TRBD2; J: TRBJ2-3; CDR3: CASRTTRGLAGGTDTQYF; DNA: TGTGCCAGCAGGACTACCCGAGGACTAGCGGGAGGCACAGATACGCAGTATTTT
V: TRBV24-1; size: .; D: TRBD2; J: TRBJ2-1; CDR3: CATSEVGREYNEQFF; DNA: TGTGCCACCAGTGAGGTAGGGCGGGAGTATAATGAGCAGTTCTTC
V: TRBV5-4; size: .; D: .; J: TRBJ2-3; CDR3: CASSPYEGADTQYF; DNA: TGTGCCAGCAGCCCCTATGAGGGGGCAGATACGCAGTATTTT
V: TRBV4-1; size: .; D: TRBD2; J: TRBJ2-1; CDR3: CASSRGLAGVNEQFF; DNA: TGCGCCAGCAGCCGGGGACTAGCGGGAGTTAATGAGCAGTTCTTC
V: TRBV7-2; size: .; D: .; J: TRBJ2-3; CDR3: CASTPIYSGKHTQYF; DNA: TGTGCCAGCACCCCGATATATTCAGGGAAACATACGCAGTATTTT
V: TRBV29-1; size: .; D: TRBD1; J: TRBJ2-1; CDR3: CSVNRDRGYNEQFF; DNA: TGCAGCGTTAACCGGGACAGGGGGTACAATGAGCAGTTCTTC
V: TRBV6-2/TRBV6-3; size: .; D: TRBD1; J: TRBJ1-1; CDR3: CASSYQGAHTEAFF; DNA: TGTGCCAGCAGTTACCAGGGGGCCCACACTGAAGCTTTCTTT
V: TRBV18; size: once; D: .; J: TRBJ2-1; CDR3: CASSPGVGAQGEQFF; DNA: TGTGCCAGCTCACCAGGAGTGGGGGCGCAGGGTGAGCAGTTCTTC
V: TRBV28; size: .; D: TRBD2; J: TRBJ2-7; CDR3: CASSHTSGSSYEQYF; DNA: TGTGCCAGCAGCCATACTAGCGGTAGCTCCTACGAGCAGTACTTC
V: TRBV14; size: .; D: TRBD1; J: TRBJ1-2; CDR3: CASKRQGASGYTF; DNA: TGTGCCAGCAAGAGACAGGGGGCGAGCGGCTACACCTTC
V: TRBV2; size: .; D: .; J: TRBJ1-2; CDR3: CASSVNSRGYTF; DNA: TGTGCCAGCAGTGTCAACAGCCGTGGCTACACCTTC
V: TRBV6-6; size: .; D: .; J: TRBJ1-2; CDR3: CASSYGPNYGYTF; DNA: TGTGCCAGCAGTTACGGGCCTAACTATGGCTACACCTTC
V: TRBV11-3; size: .; D: .; J: TRBJ2-3; CDR3: CASSPQGSTDTQYF; DNA: TGTGCCAGCAGCCCTCAGGGGTCCACAGATACGCAGTATTTT
V: TRBV30; size: .; D: .; J: TRBJ2-3; CDR3: CAWSPTGTDTQYF; DNA: TGTGCCTGGAGCCCAACGGGCACAGATACGCAGTATTTT
V: TRBV7-3; size: .; D: .; J: TRBJ2-3; CDR3: CASSFSRRGTDTQYF; DNA: TGTGCCAGCAGCTTTTCCAGGCGGGGAACAGATACGCAGTATTTT